This passage covers 25 T cell receptor beta chains from one sample sequenced in a study of low-dose radiotherapy and immunotherapy resistance in tumors. Time point denoted: before trial treatment. TRAV and TRBV primers primed cDNA for both TCRalpha and TCRbeta. Amplification of TCRs used a constant-region primer and V-primer adapter for roughly 22 PCR cycles. TCRdb called the reads again in MiXCR, with one record for every CDR3 protein. The table records more than 50,000 distinct CDR3 sequences, more than 20% of them present only once. The sequences come from PBMCs, collected before treatment. These receptor sequences come from a male donor with rectosigmoid adenocarcinoma.

This clonotype was seen a few times. V usage is TRBV28 and J usage is TRBJ2-7; 13 bases line up with TRBD2. The CDR3 runs 22 residues. Germline CDR1 and CDR2: MDHEN and SYDVKM. Losses at the gene ends were 3 bases for V and 4 bases for J; bases not matched to a gene: 24. The CDR3 bases are TGTGCCAGCAGTTTCCCCGGGACAGGCCATCCGGGACTAGCGGGACGGTCTTACGAGCAGTACTTC. This codes for CASSFPGTGHPGLAGRSYEQYF.

With regard to this clonotype: A far bigger clonotype differs at one base, so this is likely a read error. The chain combines TRBV5-3 with TRBJ2-1, with TRBD2 matching 10 bases. TRBV5-3 is marked as an open reading frame, function uncertain. This CDR3 contains 17 residues. This CDR3 reads CARSPHLTSGVYNEQFF. The CDR3 DNA sequence: TGCGCCAGGAGCCCTCACCTAACTAGCGGGGTCTACAATGAGCAGTTCTTC.

This chain connects TRBV20-1 to TRBJ1-1; no firm D call. Germline values: CDR1 DFQATT, CDR2 SNEGSKA (reference sequence). The CDR3 consists of 14 residues. Trimming took 2 bases from V and 5 from J, leaving 15 bases between them. CDR3: CSARRRAVGTEAFF. CDR3 bases: TGCAGTGCTAGACGTCGAGCGGTGGGGACTGAAGCTTTCTTT.

This clonotype was found many times. The chain joins TRBV7-6 to TRBJ2-1, with 8 positions matching TRBD2. The CDR3 totals 20 residues. Unmatched junction bases numbered 21, after V lost 3 bases and J lost 5 bases. Germline-derived CDR1 and CDR2 are SGHVS and FNYEAQ. Written as DNA, the CDR3 is TGTGCCAGCAGCTTTTCTGCTGGTCAGGCTGACGGACTAGCCAACAATGAGCAGTTCTTC. It specifies CASSFSAGQADGLANNEQFF.

Points on this clonotype: One base separates it from a far larger clone, so it is likely a read error. V is TRBV27 and J is TRBJ2-1; 10 bases fit TRBD2. After removal of 6 bases from V and 3 bases from J, the junction contained 5 bases not matched to a gene. The CDR3 contains 15 residues. The V gene's germline CDR1 is MNHEY and CDR2 SMNVEV (reference sequence). The CDR3 loop reads CASRASGSFYNEQFF. DNA of the CDR3: TGTGCCAGCAGAGCTAGCGGGAGCTTCTACAATGAGCAGTTCTTC.

This clonotype has a count of ten or more. The chain is built from TRBV12-3 or TRBV12-4 and TRBJ1-2, with D possibly TRBD1 on 6 matching bases. This CDR3 region has 15 residues. V lost 2 bases to trimming and J lost 2 bases, with 12 bases between them. The CDR3 sequence is CASSLKLQGNYGYTF. CDR3 in DNA: TGTGCCAGCAGTTTAAAACTACAGGGAAACTATGGCTACACCTTC.

Ten or more counts support this clonotype. V gene TRBV5-1 combines with J gene TRBJ2-1; TRBD2 matches 11 bases. Looked up from germline, CDR1 is SGHRS and CDR2 is YFSETQ. V lost 3 bases to trimming and J lost 4 bases; unmatched junction nucleotides: 3. This CDR3 region has 15 residues. The CDR3 bases are TGCGCCAGCAGCTCCGGGACTAGCGGTTACAATGAGCAGTTCTTC. Translation: CASSSGTSGYNEQFF. Based on the CDR3 plus reference TRBV5-1 and TRBJ2-1, the full variable domain is KAGVTQTPRYLIKTRGQQVTLSCSPISGHRSVSWYQQTPGQGLQFLFEYFSETQRNKGNFPGRFSGRQFSNSRSEMNVSTLELGDSALYLCASSSGTSGYNEQFFGPGTRLTVL.

For this clonotype: A single base is all that separates this from a far larger clone, so a read error is likely. This chain connects TRBV6-6 to TRBJ1-1; no clear D. The CDR3 runs 14 residues. The germline gives CDR1 MNHNY, CDR2 SVGAGI (reference sequence). The CDR3 spells CVSVVLRAITEAFF. The CDR3 nucleotides are TGTGTCAGCGTCGTTCTAAGAGCTATCACTGAAGCTTTCTTT.

Ten or more counts support this clonotype. V is TRBV2 and J is TRBJ2-1; D perhaps matches TRBD2 (5 bases). The V gene's germline CDR1 is SNHLY and CDR2 FYNNEI. The length of the CDR3 is 14 residues. The V gene lost 4 bases and the J gene lost 0 bases, with 7 bases spanning the gap. CDR3 residues: CASSGGYSYNEQFF. In nucleotides, the CDR3 is TGTGCCAGCAGTGGCGGGTACTCCTACAATGAGCAGTTCTTC.

In regard to this clonotype: This likely came from a read error, as a far larger clone is one base away. This chain connects TRBV6-1 to TRBJ1-3; weak D call: TRBD1 (6 bases). Trimming took off 8 bases at V and 0 bases at J, with 14 bases between the two ends. From germline, CDR1 is MNHNS and CDR2 SASEGT. There are 15 residues in the CDR3. This CDR3 is CASGSTGNSGNTIYF. In nucleotides, the CDR3 is TGTGCCAGCGGTTCGACAGGAAACTCTGGAAACACCATATATTTT.

The table lists this clonotype with many counts. The chain carries TRBV29-1 and TRBJ1-3, with D uncertain. Trimming took 2 bases from V and 4 from J, leaving 15 bases between them. The CDR3 runs 15 residues. Looked up from germline, CDR1 is SQVTM and CDR2 is ANQGSEA. CDR3 in DNA: TGCAGCGTTGAACCACAACAGTCCCCCGGAAACACCATATATTTT. Translating gives CSVEPQQSPGNTIYF.

This chain uses TRBV7-2 with TRBJ2-1; 11 bases map to TRBD1. The CDR3 sequence is 15 residues long. Germline V gene data show CDR1 as SGHTA and CDR2 as FQGNSA. The V segment lost 2 bases and the J segment 8 bases; nucleotides outside the gene matches: 5. The CDR3 coding sequence is TGTGCCAGCAGCTTATCCGGACAGGGGGCTGATGAGCAGTTCTTC. Translation: CASSLSGQGADEQFF.

V usage is TRBV4-3 and J usage is TRBJ2-5; 8 bases agree with TRBD1. This CDR3 has 14 amino acids. The junction had 7 bases not matched to a gene; V was cut back by 5 bases and J by 5 bases. CDR1 and CDR2 from the germline V gene are LGHNA and YSLEER. The CDR3 region is CASSADRERETQYF. The CDR3 DNA sequence: TGCGCCAGCAGCGCGGACAGGGAGAGGGAGACCCAGTACTTC.

This clonotype was picked up many times. The chain employs TRBV7-3 and TRBJ2-3; 7 bases align to TRBD2. V shed 1 base and J 2 bases; nucleotides not matched to a gene: 6. The CDR3 is 16 amino acids. The germline gives CDR1 SGHTA, CDR2 FQGTGA. The CDR3 reads CASSLKGTTLTDTQYF. In DNA, the CDR3 is TGTGCCAGCAGCTTAAAGGGGACTACTCTCACAGATACGCAGTATTTT.

This clonotype showed up many times. The rearrangement joins TRBV5-5 to TRBJ2-7, with D perhaps TRBD2 (6 bases). Trimming took off 4 bases at V and 0 bases at J, with 8 bases between the two ends. The CDR3 runs 13 residues. Germline V gives CDR1 SGHKS, CDR2 YYEKEE (reference sequence). The CDR3 nucleotides read TGTGCCAGCAGCCTCGGGAGCTCCTACGAGCAGTACTTC. Amino acid sequence: CASSLGSSYEQYF.

This clonotype was seen just once. Just one base apart from a much larger clone, this may be a read error. The J gene is TRBJ2-7, the V gene TRBV19, with a weak D call TRBD2 (5 bases). The CDR3 has 14 residues. CDR1 is LNHDA and CDR2 is SQIVND in the germline V gene (reference sequence). The CDR3 region has the DNA TGTGCCAGTAGTATAGAAGAGGGTAACTACAAGCAGTACTTC. Amino acids: CASSIEEGNYKQYF. The full variable domain, rest sourced from reference TRBV19 and TRBJ2-7, is DGGITQSPKYLFRKEGQNVTLSCEQNLNHDAMYWYRQDPGQGLRLIYYSQIVNDFQKGDIAEGYSVSREKKESFPLTVTSAQKNPTAFYLCASSIEEGNYKQYFGPGTRLTVT.

This clonotype appeared many times. The chain carries TRBV5-1 and TRBJ2-7; D remains ambiguous. This CDR3 comprises 16 residues. The germline CDR1 and CDR2 sequences are SGHRS and YFSETQ. Deletions cut 1 base from V and 0 bases from J, with 14 bases between. CDR3 in amino acids: CASSLFLGGSSYEQYF. In DNA, the CDR3 is TGCGCCAGCAGCTTGTTCCTGGGCGGCTCCTCCTACGAGCAGTACTTC.

This clonotype was observed many times. The rearrangement joins TRBV20-1 to TRBJ2-1; the D is unclear. From germline, CDR1 is DFQATT and CDR2 SNEGSKA (reference sequence). Deletions cut 6 bases from V and 10 bases from J, with 16 bases between. CDR3 length: 12 amino acids. CDR3 DNA sequence: TGCAGTGCCACTTTTTCTAGTGGAGAGCAGTTCTTC. Amino acids: CSATFSSGEQFF.

This clonotype came up many times. The chain employs TRBV4-2 and TRBJ2-5; 8 bases are a match to TRBD1. Germline V gene data show CDR1 as LGHNA and CDR2 as YNFKEQ. The trim removed 3 bases at V and 5 bases at J, leaving 8 bases unmatched. The CDR3 loop spans 15 amino acids. The CDR3 region is CASSQAGTGSETQYF. CDR3 DNA sequence: TGTGCCAGCAGCCAGGCGGGGACAGGATCCGAGACCCAGTACTTC.

This clonotype was recorded at least ten times. The chain has TRBV20-1 and TRBJ2-7, with D uncertain. Trimming removed 0 bases at V and 0 bases at J, with 9 bases between. CDR1 and CDR2 from the germline V gene are DFQATT and SNEGSKA (reference sequence). There are 14 residues in the CDR3. DNA for the CDR3: TGCAGTGCTAGAGATCAACGGAGCTCCTACGAGCAGTACTTC. It encodes CSARDQRSSYEQYF.

Ten or more counts support this clonotype. V and J are TRBV28 and TRBJ2-7; TRBD2 matches at 11 bases. This CDR3 comprises 15 residues. J was trimmed by 5 bases and V by 2 bases; bases with no gene match: 5. Germline V lookup: CDR1 MDHEN, CDR2 SYDVKM. CDR3 DNA sequence: TGTGCCAGCAGTTTAACTAGCGGGGGCAGAGACGAGCAGTACTTC. It is translated as CASSLTSGGRDEQYF.

This clonotype was seen many times. The chain couples TRBV4-2 to TRBJ2-5; 7 nucleotides line up with TRBD2. The CDR3 sequence is 18 residues long. The germline CDR1 and CDR2 sequences are LGHNA and YNFKEQ. Trimming at V came to 4 bases and at J to 0 bases, leaving 14 bases not matched to a gene. The CDR3 reads CASSLGEGKVKYQETQYF. CDR3 bases: TGTGCCAGCAGCCTCGGGGAGGGTAAAGTTAAATACCAAGAGACCCAGTACTTC.

This clonotype was seen at least ten times. The chain links TRBV7-9 to TRBJ2-7, with D perhaps TRBD1 (5 bases). CDR1 and CDR2 (germline): SEHNR, FQNEAQ (reference sequence). Trimming left V 5 bases short and J 4 bases short, with 9 bases between. The CDR3 spans 12 residues. In DNA, the CDR3 is TGTGCCAGCAGCCCAAGGGGTTACGAGCAGTACTTC. Protein product: CASSPRGYEQYF.

This clonotype was seen many times. V is TRBV3-1 and J is TRBJ1-2, with 7 bases fitting TRBD1. There are 14 residues in the CDR3. The germline CDR1 and CDR2 sequences are LGHDT and YNNKEL (reference sequence). V lost 1 base and J lost 7; bases outside the gene matches: 6. The DNA of the CDR3 is TGTGCCAGCAGCCAAGGTCGAGGGGGCGGTGGCTACACCTTC. Its protein is CASSQGRGGGGYTF.

In this sample, this clonotype turned up many times. This chain connects TRBV30 to TRBJ2-7; TRBD1 matches at 8 bases. Germline CDR1 is GTSNPN and CDR2 is SVGIG (reference sequence). The CDR3 sequence is 13 residues long. The J segment lost 2 bases and the V segment lost 3 bases, leaving 3 bases of the junction unmatched. In nucleotides, the CDR3 is TGTGCCTGGAGACGGGACAGGCCCTACGAGCAGTACTTC. Protein product: CAWRRDRPYEQYF.